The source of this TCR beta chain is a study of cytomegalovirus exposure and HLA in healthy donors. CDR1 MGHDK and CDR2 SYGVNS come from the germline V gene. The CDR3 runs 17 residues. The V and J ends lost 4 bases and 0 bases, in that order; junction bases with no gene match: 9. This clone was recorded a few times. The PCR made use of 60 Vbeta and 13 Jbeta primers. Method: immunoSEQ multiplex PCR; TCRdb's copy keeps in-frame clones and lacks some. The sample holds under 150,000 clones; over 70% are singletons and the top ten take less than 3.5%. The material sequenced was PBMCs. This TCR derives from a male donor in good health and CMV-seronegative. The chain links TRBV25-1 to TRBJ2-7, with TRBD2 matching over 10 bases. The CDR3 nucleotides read TGTGCCAGCAGTGGATTGCCGACTAGCGGGTACTCCTACGAGCAGTACTTC. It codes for CASSGLPTSGYSYEQYF.